This TCR beta chain was captured by sequencing in a study of lymphopenia after photon versus proton radiotherapy. On this clone itself: No antigen is known for it.

Trimming removed 11 bases at V and 7 bases at J, with 17 bases between. Per the germline V gene, CDR1 is MDHEN and CDR2 is SYDVKM. The CDR3 loop spans 12 amino acids. Findings and caveats of the study: Relative stability marked proton patients; photon patients lost diversity and naive cells. Only patients who died were analyzed for survival; proton advantage is unproven.

Libraries were prepared by immunoSEQ multiplex PCR; TCRdb keeps only in-frame clonotypes and omits some of them. The sample carries tens of thousands of clones, about 82% recorded once. This clonotype was obtained from a woman aged 70-85 years with pancreatic cancer. V gene TRBV28 combines with J gene TRBJ1-2; D gene unclear. The sequenced sample was peripheral blood, obtained from a patient treated with proton-based radiotherapy. The CDR3 sequence is CAGGRREGGYTF. In nucleotides, the CDR3 is TGTGCCGGCGGAAGGCGTGAGGGTGGCTACACCTTC.